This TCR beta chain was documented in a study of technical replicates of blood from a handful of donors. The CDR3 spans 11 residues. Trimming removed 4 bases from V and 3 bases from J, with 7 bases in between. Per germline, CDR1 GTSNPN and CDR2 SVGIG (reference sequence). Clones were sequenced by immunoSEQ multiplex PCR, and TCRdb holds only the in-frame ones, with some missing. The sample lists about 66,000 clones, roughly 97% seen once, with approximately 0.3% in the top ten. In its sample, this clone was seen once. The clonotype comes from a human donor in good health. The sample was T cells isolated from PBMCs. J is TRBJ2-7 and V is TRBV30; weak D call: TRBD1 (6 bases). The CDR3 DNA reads TGTGCCTGGACACAGGGCTACGAGCAGTACTTC. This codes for CAWTQGYEQYF.